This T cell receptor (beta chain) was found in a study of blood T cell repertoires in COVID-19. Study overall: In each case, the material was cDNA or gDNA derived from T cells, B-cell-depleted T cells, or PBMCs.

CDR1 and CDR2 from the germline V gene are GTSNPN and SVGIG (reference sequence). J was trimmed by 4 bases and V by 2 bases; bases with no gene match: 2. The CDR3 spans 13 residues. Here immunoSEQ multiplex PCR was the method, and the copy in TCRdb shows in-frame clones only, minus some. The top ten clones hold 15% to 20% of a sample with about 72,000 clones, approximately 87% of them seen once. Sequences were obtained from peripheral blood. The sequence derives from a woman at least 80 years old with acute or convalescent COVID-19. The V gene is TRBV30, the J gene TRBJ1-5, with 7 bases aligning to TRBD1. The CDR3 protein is CAWSRDRNQPQHF. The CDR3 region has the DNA TGTGCCTGGAGTAGGGACAGAAATCAGCCCCAGCATTTT.